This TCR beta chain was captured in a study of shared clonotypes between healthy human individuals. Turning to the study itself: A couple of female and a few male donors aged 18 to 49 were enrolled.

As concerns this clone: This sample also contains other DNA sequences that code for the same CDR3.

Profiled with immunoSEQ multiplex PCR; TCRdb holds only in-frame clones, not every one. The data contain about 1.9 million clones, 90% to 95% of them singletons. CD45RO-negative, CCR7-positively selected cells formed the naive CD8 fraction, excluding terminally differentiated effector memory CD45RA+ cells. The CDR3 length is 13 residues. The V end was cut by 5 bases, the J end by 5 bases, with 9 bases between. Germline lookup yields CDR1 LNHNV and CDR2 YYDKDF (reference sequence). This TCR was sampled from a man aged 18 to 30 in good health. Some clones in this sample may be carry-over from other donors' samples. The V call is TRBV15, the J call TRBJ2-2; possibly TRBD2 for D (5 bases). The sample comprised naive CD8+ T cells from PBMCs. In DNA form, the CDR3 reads TGTGCCACCAGCGCCCGGGGTACCGGGGAGCTGTTTTTT. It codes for CATSARGTGELFF. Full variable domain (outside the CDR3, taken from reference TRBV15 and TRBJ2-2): DAMVIQNPRYQVTQFGKPVTLSCSQTLNHNVMYWYQQKSSQAPKLLFHYYDKDFNNEADTPDNFQSRRPNTSFCFLDIRSPGLGDTAMYLCATSARGTGELFFGEGSRLTVL.